The 10 T cell receptor beta chains reported below all come from one sample, sequenced in a study of cytomegalovirus exposure and HLA in healthy donors. Primers for the PCR totalled 60 Vbeta and 13 Jbeta. Some clones are missing from TCRdb's copy, which holds only in-frame ones; the method was immunoSEQ multiplex PCR. The table shows some 130,000 clones, with around four fifths occurring only once. The sample consisted of PBMCs. The receptor set was obtained from a male donor in good health and CMV-seronegative.

This chain connects TRBV19 to TRBJ1-2; 8 nucleotides line up with TRBD1. Unmatched junction bases numbered 10, after V lost 4 bases and J lost 0 bases. Looked up from germline, CDR1 is LNHDA and CDR2 is SQIVND (reference sequence). There are 17 residues in the CDR3. CDR3 sequence reads: CASSRYGRTGPNYGYTF. As DNA, the CDR3 is TGTGCCAGTAGTAGATACGGCAGGACAGGGCCTAACTATGGCTACACCTTC.

The chain links TRBV20-1 to TRBJ1-2; the D is unclear. There are 9 residues in the CDR3. Trimming shortened V by 5 bases and J by 8 bases, and 6 bases separated the two germline ends. Germline V lookup: CDR1 DFQATT, CDR2 SNEGSKA (reference sequence). DNA for the CDR3: TGCAGTGCTCTCGAGGGCTACACCTTC. The encoded protein is CSALEGYTF.

The J gene is TRBJ1-2, the V gene TRBV28, with 7 bases lining up with TRBD1. The CDR3 has 13 amino acids. Germline lookup yields CDR1 MDHEN and CDR2 SYDVKM. The junction had 6 bases not matched to a gene; V was cut back by 6 bases and J by 5 bases. CDR3 nucleotides: TGTGCCAGCAGGGCAGGGGGGAAATATGGCTACACCTTC. It translates to CASRAGGKYGYTF.

This chain uses TRBV19 with TRBJ2-1, with D uncertain. V was clipped by 3 bases and J by 7 bases, with 4 bases between them. The CDR3 spans 11 residues. Per the germline V gene, CDR1 is LNHDA and CDR2 is SQIVND (reference sequence). In nucleotides, the CDR3 is TGTGCCAGTAGTATTGTAAATGAGCAGTTCTTC. It yields the protein CASSIVNEQFF.

As to this clone: Additional DNA sequences in this sample encode the identical CDR3. The V and J genes are TRBV15 and TRBJ2-7; 8 bases match TRBD1. The CDR3 sequence is 14 residues long. V lost 8 bases to trimming and J lost 4 bases; unmatched junction nucleotides: 10. Germline assignment: CDR1 LNHNV and CDR2 YYDKDF (reference sequence). The CDR3 DNA sequence: TGTGCCACCTCCTCCGGGACAGGATTATACGAGCAGTACTTC. It is translated as CATSSGTGLYEQYF.

The rearrangement links TRBV7-2 to TRBJ2-7; 7 bases are a match to TRBD2. V shed 1 base, J shed 2 bases, and the junction held 2 bases outside the gene matches. Per the germline V gene, CDR1 is SGHTA and CDR2 is FQGNSA. This CDR3 has 14 amino acids. The CDR3 DNA is TGTGCCAGCAGCTTAGAAGCGGGACCCTACGAGCAGTACTTC. Protein product: CASSLEAGPYEQYF. The entire variable domain, with the rest obtained from reference TRBV7-2 and TRBJ2-7, is as follows: GAGVSQSPSNKVTEKGKDVELRCDPISGHTALYWYRQSLGQGLEFLIYFQGNSAPDKSGLPSDRFSAERTGGSVSTLTIQRTQQEDSAVYLCASSLEAGPYEQYFGPGTRLTVT.

This clone has just a few counts. Compared with germline, one end of the junction differs, possibly owing to a read error. The chain couples TRBV7-7 to TRBJ2-3; tentatively, D is TRBD2 (7 bases). This CDR3 region has 15 residues. In germline, CDR1 is SSHAT, CDR2 FNYEAQ (reference sequence). The CDR3 loop reads CASSPRGGSTDTQYF. As DNA, the CDR3 is TGTGCTAGCAGCCCTAGGGGGGGGAGTACAGATACGCAGTATTTT.

The chain has TRBV20-1 and TRBJ2-7, with 10 positions matching TRBD2. CDR1 and CDR2 (germline): DFQATT, SNEGSKA (reference sequence). J lost 6 bases, V lost 7 bases, and 3 bases had no gene match. The CDR3 runs 11 residues. The CDR3 nucleotides are TGCAGTGGTCTAGCGGGAGTCGAGCAGTACTTC. Translated: CSGLAGVEQYF.

There are a few counts of this clone. This chain links TRBV28 with TRBJ2-4, with TRBD2 matching 7 bases. The trim removed 3 bases at V and 3 bases at J, leaving 8 bases unmatched. Germline V gene sequence: CDR1 MDHEN, CDR2 SYDVKM. The CDR3 is made up of 16 amino acids. The CDR3 spells CASSLAGELVKNIQYF. CDR3 DNA sequence: TGTGCCAGCAGTTTGGCGGGAGAGTTAGTCAAAAACATTCAGTACTTC.

The chain has TRBV9 and TRBJ2-5; 16 bases fit TRBD2. Germline values: CDR1 SGDLS, CDR2 YYNGEE. The CDR3 spans 18 residues. V lost 4 bases to trimming and J lost 4 bases; unmatched junction nucleotides: 10. The CDR3: CASSRGGTSGGARETQYF. The CDR3 DNA sequence: TGTGCCAGCAGCAGAGGAGGGACTAGCGGGGGGGCGAGAGAGACCCAGTACTTC.